The clone carrying this TCR beta chain was observed many times. CDR1 SGHRS and CDR2 YFSETQ come from the germline V gene. V was shortened by 0 bases and J by 1 base, with 7 bases between the two germline ends. This CDR3 is 14 amino acids long. A single record per CDR3 protein comes from TCRdb applying MiXCR to the 5' RACE reads. There are tens of thousands of distinct CDR3 sequences in the sample; 2% to 3% occur only once, and 2% to 3% lies in the top ten. This entry is derived from a study of neurological immune-mediated disorders. This TCR was recovered from a middle-aged man with multiple sclerosis. The V and J genes are TRBV5-1 and TRBJ1-1; D gene uncertain. The sample taken for sequencing was PBMCs. This CDR3 reads CASSLVAENTEAFF. The CDR3 nucleotides read TGCGCCAGCAGCTTGGTGGCGGAGAACACTGAAGCTTTCTTT.